Included here is one T cell receptor beta chain sequence, with context. Its antigen is not identified. Germline CDR1 is SEHNR and CDR2 is FQNEAQ (reference sequence). CDR3 length: 15 amino acids. J gave up 4 bases and V 6 bases, and 6 bases lay outside the gene matches. The sample belongs to a study of shared clonotypes between healthy human individuals. In the authors' methods: Junction-only sequences produced by ImmunoSEQ had no quality scores, so filtering differed. Data came from immunoSEQ multiplex PCR; TCRdb stores just in-frame clones and leaves some out. D and trimming come from the DNA, and the V and J calls and clone size come from that table. This table has around 2.1 million clones, about 92% appearing once. Study-wide results and caveats: A generally larger estimated richness was seen in naive subsets than in memory subsets.

Positively selected for CCR7, the CD45RO-negative cells used as naive CD8 cells excluded terminally differentiated effector memory CD45RA+ cells. The J gene is TRBJ2-5, the V gene TRBV7-9; 12 nucleotides align to TRBD1. The receptor was isolated from a man aged 18 to 35 in good health. Some clones in this sample may be carry-over from other donors' samples. The specimen sequenced was naive CD8+ T cells from PBMCs. CDR3 DNA: TGTGCCAGCAGTGAGGGGACAGGGGGCGGAGAGACCCAGTACTTC. Its translation: CASSEGTGGGETQYF.